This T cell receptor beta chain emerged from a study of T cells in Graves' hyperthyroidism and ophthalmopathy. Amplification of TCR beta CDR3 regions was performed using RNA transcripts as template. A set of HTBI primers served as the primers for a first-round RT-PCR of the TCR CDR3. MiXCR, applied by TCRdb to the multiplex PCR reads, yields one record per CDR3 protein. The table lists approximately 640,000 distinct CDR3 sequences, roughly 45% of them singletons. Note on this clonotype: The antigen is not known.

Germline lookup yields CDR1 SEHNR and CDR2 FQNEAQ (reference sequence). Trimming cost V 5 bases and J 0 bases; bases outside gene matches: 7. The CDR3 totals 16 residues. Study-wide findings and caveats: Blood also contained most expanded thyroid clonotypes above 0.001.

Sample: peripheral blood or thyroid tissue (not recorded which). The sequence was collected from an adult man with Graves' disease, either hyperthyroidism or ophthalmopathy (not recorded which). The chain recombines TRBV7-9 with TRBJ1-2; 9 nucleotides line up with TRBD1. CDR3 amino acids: CASSPPGTGTNYGYTF. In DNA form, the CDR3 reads TGTGCCAGCAGCCCCCCCGGGACAGGGACTAACTATGGCTACACCTTC.